This is a list of T cell receptor beta chains from one sample in a study of OX40 agonist ivuxolimab in advanced cancers. Data came from immunoSEQ multiplex PCR; TCRdb stores just in-frame clones and leaves some out. The table has about 72,000 clones, roughly nine tenths seen once. Sequenced material: CD4+ or CD8+ T cells sorted from blood, taken in a trial of the OX40 agonist ivuxolimab. Receptors were obtained from an adult with an advanced solid tumor such as melanoma, head and neck, liver or kidney cancer. Both conserved end residues are part of each CDR3.

v_call	j_call	cdr3_aa
TRBV5-1	TRBJ2-5	CASSLVPGSGDQETQYF
TRBV4-1	TRBJ2-7	CASSVLPESYEQYF
TRBV6-5	TRBJ1-2	CASSYRPGEGYGYTF
TRBV29-1	TRBJ1-1	CSVRRDTVTEAFF
TRBV28	TRBJ2-7	CASSGQLYEQYF
TRBV7-3	TRBJ2-5	CASSLAPGLQTQYF
TRBV6-6	TRBJ1-4	CASSFAGEGDEKLFF
TRBV5-1	TRBJ1-5	CASSLGPSSNQPQHF
TRBV7-8	TRBJ1-6	CASSEGSAASPLHF
TRBV5-5	TRBJ2-7	CASSLEGRTIEQYF
TRBV5-1	TRBJ1-2	CASSGGLTNYGYTF
TRBV6-5	TRBJ1-1	CASSSAGYRLLTEAFF
TRBV7-8	TRBJ1-3	CASSPYQGSGNTIYF
TRBV2	TRBJ2-7	CASRVLAYEQYF
TRBV11-3	TRBJ1-1	CASSLGGGQNTEAFF
TRBV5-6	TRBJ2-7	CASSFSGSIYEQYF
TRBV27	TRBJ2-7	CASSFLTSGTYEQYF
TRBV5-1	TRBJ2-3	CASRMDTTSTDTQYF
TRBV11-2	TRBJ2-6	CASSLFLQATLSGANVLTF
TRBV29-1	TRBJ2-7	CSVSTPESSYEQYF
TRBV7-8	TRBJ1-2	CASSPVFGYTF